This T cell receptor beta chain emerged from a study of shared clonotypes between healthy human individuals. Study summary: Aged between 18 and 49, the donors were a couple of women and three men.

Germline trimming cut 7 bases from V and 4 bases from J; bases unmatched to any gene: 6. The CDR3 is 14 residues long. Germline V lookup: CDR1 SEHNR, CDR2 FQNEAQ (reference sequence). The sorted-subset replicate PCRs were given about 200 ng DNA, which is 30,000 or so T cell genomes. Authors' processing steps: Junction-only sequences without quality scores were provided by ImmunoSEQ, so filtering was different. The data were produced by immunoSEQ multiplex PCR, yet TCRdb's version contains in-frame clones alone and is incomplete. From that table come the V and J calls and clone size; the DNA was used to work out D and trimming. Among roughly 2,000,000 clones, about 95% were seen once, and the ten largest hold 1.2%. Naive-designated CD8 cells lacked CD45RO, were positively enriched for CCR7, and omitted terminally differentiated effector memory CD45RA+ cells. There were only Caucasian adults among the donors, and all lived in Nashville, Tennessee.

The chain has TRBV7-9 and TRBJ2-1; 8 bases are a match to TRBD1. This clonotype originated in a man aged 18 to 29 in good health. The sample consisted of naive CD8+ T cells sorted from blood. CDR3 region: CASNEGQEYNEQFF. The CDR3 nucleotides are TGTGCCAGCAACGAGGGACAGGAGTACAATGAGCAGTTCTTC.